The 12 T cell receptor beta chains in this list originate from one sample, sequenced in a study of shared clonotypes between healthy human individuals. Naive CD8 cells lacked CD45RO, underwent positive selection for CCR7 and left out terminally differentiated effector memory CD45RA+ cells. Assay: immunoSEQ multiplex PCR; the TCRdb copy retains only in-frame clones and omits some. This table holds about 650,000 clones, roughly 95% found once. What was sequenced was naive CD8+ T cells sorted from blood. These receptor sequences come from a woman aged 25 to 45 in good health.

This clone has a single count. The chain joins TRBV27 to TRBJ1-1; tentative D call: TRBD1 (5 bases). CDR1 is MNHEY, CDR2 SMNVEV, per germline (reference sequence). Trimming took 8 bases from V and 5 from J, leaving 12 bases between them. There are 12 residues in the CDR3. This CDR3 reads CASYTGGTEAFF. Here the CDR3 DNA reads TGTGCCAGCTATACGGGGGGTACTGAAGCTTTCTTT.

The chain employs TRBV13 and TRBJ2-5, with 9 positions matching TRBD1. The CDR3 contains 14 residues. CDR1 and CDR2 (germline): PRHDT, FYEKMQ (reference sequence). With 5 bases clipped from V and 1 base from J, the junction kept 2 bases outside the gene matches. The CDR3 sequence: CASSPDRGQETQYF. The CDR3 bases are TGTGCCAGCAGCCCGGACAGGGGCCAAGAGACCCAGTACTTC.

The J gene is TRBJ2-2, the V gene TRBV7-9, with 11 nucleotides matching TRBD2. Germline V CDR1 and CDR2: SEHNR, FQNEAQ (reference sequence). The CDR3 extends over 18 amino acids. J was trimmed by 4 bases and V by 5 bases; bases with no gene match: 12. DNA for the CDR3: TGTGCCAGCAGCGCCCGGCTGGGACTAGCGGATAGCACCGGGGAGCTGTTTTTT. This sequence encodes CASSARLGLADSTGELFF.

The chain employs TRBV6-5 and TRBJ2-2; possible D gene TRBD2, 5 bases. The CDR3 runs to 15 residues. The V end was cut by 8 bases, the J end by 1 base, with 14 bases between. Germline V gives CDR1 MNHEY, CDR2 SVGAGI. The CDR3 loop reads CASRAGLQNTGELFF. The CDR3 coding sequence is TGTGCCAGCCGAGCCGGACTCCAGAACACCGGGGAGCTGTTTTTT.

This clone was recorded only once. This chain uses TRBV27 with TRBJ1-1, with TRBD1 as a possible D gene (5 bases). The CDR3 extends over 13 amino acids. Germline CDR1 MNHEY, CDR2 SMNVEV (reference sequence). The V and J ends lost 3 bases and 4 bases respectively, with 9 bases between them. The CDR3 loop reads CASSFSRGTEAFF. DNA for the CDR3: TGTGCCAGCAGTTTTTCGAGGGGCACTGAAGCTTTCTTT.

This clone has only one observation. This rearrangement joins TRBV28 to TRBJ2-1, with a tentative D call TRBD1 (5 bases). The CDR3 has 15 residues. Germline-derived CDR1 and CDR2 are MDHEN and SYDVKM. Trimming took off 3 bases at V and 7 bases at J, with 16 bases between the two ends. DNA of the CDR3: TGTGCCAGCAGTTTGCGGTCTGAGAGACAGAATGAGCAGTTCTTC. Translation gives CASSLRSERQNEQFF.

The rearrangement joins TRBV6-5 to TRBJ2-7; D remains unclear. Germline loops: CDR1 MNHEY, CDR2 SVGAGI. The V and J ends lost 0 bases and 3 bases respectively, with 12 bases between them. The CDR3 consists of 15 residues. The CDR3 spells CASSYSSEHSYEQYF. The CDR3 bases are TGTGCCAGCAGTTACTCGTCAGAACACAGCTACGAGCAGTACTTC.

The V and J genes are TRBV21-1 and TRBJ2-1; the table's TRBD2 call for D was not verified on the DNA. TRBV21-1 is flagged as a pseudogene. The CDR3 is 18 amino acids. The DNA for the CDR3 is TGTGCCAGCCACCCCTACACTAGCGGGCCCCAAAAGAACAATGAGCAGTTCTTC. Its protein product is CASHPYTSGPQKNNEQFF.

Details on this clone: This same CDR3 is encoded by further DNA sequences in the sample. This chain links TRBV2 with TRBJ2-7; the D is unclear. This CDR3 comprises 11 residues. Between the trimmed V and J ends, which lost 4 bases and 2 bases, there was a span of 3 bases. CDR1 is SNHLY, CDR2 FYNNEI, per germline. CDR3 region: CASSVTYEQYF. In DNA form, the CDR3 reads TGTGCCAGCAGTGTTACCTACGAGCAGTACTTC. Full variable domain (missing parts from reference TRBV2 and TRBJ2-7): EPEVTQTPSHQVTQMGQEVILRCVPISNHLYFYWYRQILGQKVEFLVSFYNNEISEKSEIFDDQFSVERPDGSNFTLKIRSTKLEDSAMYFCASSVTYEQYFGPGTRLTVT.

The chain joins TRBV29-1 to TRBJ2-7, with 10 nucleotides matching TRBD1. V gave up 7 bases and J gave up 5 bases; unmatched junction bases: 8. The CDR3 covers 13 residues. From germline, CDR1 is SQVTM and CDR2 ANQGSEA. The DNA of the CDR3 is TGCAGCGGCCGGGACAGGGGTTCCAACGAGCAGTACTTC. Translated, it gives CSGRDRGSNEQYF.

Written as DNA, the CDR3 is TGTGCCAGCAGTTCCGGGACTAGCGTAGCCTACGAGCAGTACTTC. It codes for CASSSGTSVAYEQYF. The rearrangement joins TRBV7-8 to TRBJ2-7, with 10 bases that match TRBD2. Germline CDR1 reads SGHVS; CDR2 reads FQNEAQ. CDR3 size: 15 residues. V gave up 6 bases and J gave up 2 bases; unmatched junction bases: 7.

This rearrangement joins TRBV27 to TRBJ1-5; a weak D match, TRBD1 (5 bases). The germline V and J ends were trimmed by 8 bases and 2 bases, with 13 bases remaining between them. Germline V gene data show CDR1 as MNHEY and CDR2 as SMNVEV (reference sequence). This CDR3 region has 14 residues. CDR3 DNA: TGTGCCAGCCGGGTCGGGGCAGGCAATCAGCCCCAGCATTTT. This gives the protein CASRVGAGNQPQHF.